These T cell receptor beta chains were read from a single sample in a study of CD8 T cells in ankylosing spondylitis. MiXCR, applied by TCRdb to the 5' RACE reads, yields one record per CDR3 protein. The sample lists approximately 260,000 distinct CDR3 sequences, 18% seen once, with less than 35% in the top ten. What was sequenced was blood, either unsorted or a sorted T cell fraction (not recorded which). The receptors here all came from a male donor with ankylosing spondylitis or in good health (not recorded which). Both conserved end residues are part of each CDR3. D genes are given only for firm matches. Clone size is not always given. Where it is, it says once, few, many or a class for expanded clones.

>NA|TRBJ2-5|TRBV4-1|NA
TGCGCCAGCAGCGAAACCTACGGGACAATGTACCAAGAGACCCAGTACTTC
CASSETYGTMYQETQYF
>TRBD2|TRBJ2-1|TRBV29-1|many
TGCAGCGTTGTAGGCGGGAGGGCCGGCAATGAGCAGTTCTTC
CSVVGGRAGNEQFF
>TRBD1|TRBJ1-2|TRBV29-1|few
TGCAGCGCCGTGGGACAGGGGGCATTCGGTGGCTACACCTTC
CSAVGQGAFGGYTF
>NA|TRBJ2-7|TRBV20-1|NA
TGCAGTGCTAGAGATCTCAACGGGTCCTCCTACGAGCAGTACTTC
CSARDLNGSSYEQYF
>NA|TRBJ2-6|TRBV4-2|once
TGTGCCAGCAGCCAAGATGACAGGACCAGCTCTGGGGCCAACGTCCTGACTTTC
CASSQDDRTSSGANVLTF
>NA|TRBJ2-3|TRBV29-1|many
TGCAGCGTTGAAGAAGGTTTGGCGGCCTCGAGAGATACGCAGTATTTT
CSVEEGLAASRDTQYF
>TRBD1|TRBJ2-3|TRBV28|NA
TGTGCCAGCAGTATAAGGGACAGGGGGATTAGCACAGATACGCAGTATTTT
CASSIRDRGISTDTQYF
>TRBD2|TRBJ2-7|TRBV12-3/TRBV12-4|few
TGTGCCAGCAGTTTGAGCGGGAGCCCCTACGAGCAGTACTTC
CASSLSGSPYEQYF
>NA|TRBJ2-7|TRBV27|NA
TGTGCCAGCGCTCTTGGAGCCAGCTCCTACGAGCAGTACTTC
CASALGASSYEQYF
>TRBD1|TRBJ1-2|TRBV11-2|few
TGTGCCAGCAGCGGACCCGGGACAGGGCCTCGGGGCTACACCTTC
CASSGPGTGPRGYTF
>NA|TRBJ2-3|TRBV27|few
TGTGCCAGCAGTTTATTTGACGCGAGCACAGATACGCAGTATTTT
CASSLFDASTDTQYF
>TRBD2|TRBJ2-1|TRBV15|many
TGTGCCACCAGCAGGGGTAGCGGGAGCGGGAATGAGCAGTTCTTC
CATSRGSGSGNEQFF
>NA|TRBJ2-4|TRBV4-1|NA
TGCGCCAGCAGCCAAGGGCCAGCAACATACTCAGGAAACATTCAGTACTTC
CASSQGPATYSGNIQYF
>NA|TRBJ2-5|TRBV5-6|NA
TGTGCCAGCAGCTTCAACCCTTCGGCGGGGGAGACCCAGTACTTC
CASSFNPSAGETQYF
>NA|TRBJ1-2|TRBV28|many
TGTGCCAGCAGTTTTGGGTTGGGGCTAAGCTATGGCTACACCTTC
CASSFGLGLSYGYTF
>NA|TRBJ1-1|TRBV7-8|many
TGTGCCAGCAGCTTTATTGGTCGGGACACTGAAGCTTTCTTT
CASSFIGRDTEAFF
>TRBD1|TRBJ2-1|TRBV9|NA
TGTGCCAGCAGCGCCGGACAGGGTTATGAGCAGTTCTTC
CASSAGQGYEQFF
>TRBD2|TRBJ2-1|TRBV12-3/TRBV12-4|NA
TGTGCCAGCAGCACGAGTAGCGGGAGGTTTTGGGATGAGCAGTTCTTC
CASSTSSGRFWDEQFF
>NA|TRBJ1-1|TRBV27|NA
TGTGCCAGCAGCTCGACAGACGGGGCTGAAGCTTTCTTT
CASSSTDGAEAFF
>TRBD2|TRBJ2-3|TRBV29-1|few
TGCAGCGTTGAGACTAGCGGGAGGGGTGTCACAGATACGCAGTATTTT
CSVETSGRGVTDTQYF